The 16 T cell receptor beta chains presented below share a single source sample, sequenced in a study of cytomegalovirus exposure and HLA in healthy donors. PCR involved 60 Vbeta and 13 Jbeta primers. The table came from immunoSEQ multiplex PCR; TCRdb's copy has only in-frame clones and leaves some out. Of about 190,000 clones listed, roughly 80% are singletons. Input material: PBMCs. These TCRs come from a woman aged 25 to 39 in good health and CMV-seropositive.

J is TRBJ1-3 and V is TRBV6-5; TRBD1 agrees at 9 bases. This CDR3 is built from 16 residues. Germline V gene lookup returns CDR1 MNHEY and CDR2 SVGAGI. V lost 2 bases and J lost 0; bases outside the gene matches: 2. Written as DNA, the CDR3 is TGTGCCAGCAGTTACGACAGGGGGGGCTCTGGAAACACCATATATTTT. This gives the protein CASSYDRGGSGNTIYF.

The CDR3 region has the DNA TGTGCCAGCAGCGGGACTAGCGGGGTAGGGACCGGGGAGCTGTTTTTT. This gives the protein CASSGTSGVGTGELFF. The chain links TRBV2 to TRBJ2-2; 13 positions agree with TRBD2. CDR3 length: 16 residues. J lost 5 bases, V lost 6 bases, and 6 bases had no gene match. Germline values: CDR1 SNHLY, CDR2 FYNNEI.

This chain connects TRBV6-1 to TRBJ2-1, with 14 bases matching TRBD2. With V trimmed by 1 base and J by 0 bases, 17 bases remained unmatched. The germline CDR1 and CDR2 sequences are MNHNS and SASEGT. The CDR3 is made up of 23 amino acids. CDR3: CASSEVGTGGLAGEFSSYNEQFF. Here the CDR3 DNA reads TGTGCCAGCAGTGAAGTTGGGACAGGGGGACTAGCGGGGGAGTTCAGCTCCTACAATGAGCAGTTCTTC.

The rearrangement joins TRBV4-2 to TRBJ1-2; D gene unclear. The CDR3 has 15 residues. Germline V CDR1 and CDR2: LGHNA, YNFKEQ. The V gene lost 1 base and the J gene lost 8 bases, with 17 bases spanning the gap. Here the CDR3 reads CASSQASGIFEGYTF. DNA for the CDR3: TGTGCCAGCAGCCAAGCTAGCGGGATATTTGAGGGCTACACCTTC.

The CDR3 region is CSVVGARSSTDTQYF. CDR3 coding DNA: TGCAGCGTTGTAGGGGCTCGCTCTAGCACAGATACGCAGTATTTT. The chain has TRBV29-1 and TRBJ2-3; TRBD1 is a possible D gene (5 bases). V was shortened by 4 bases and J by 0 bases, with 14 bases between the two germline ends. Germline CDR1 is SQVTM and CDR2 is ANQGSEA. This CDR3 contains 15 residues.

The chain uses TRBV5-1 and TRBJ1-3; a weak D match, TRBD1 (5 bases). The CDR3 has 16 residues. V was shortened by 0 bases and J by 4 bases, with 14 bases between the two germline ends. Germline V gene sequence: CDR1 SGHRS, CDR2 YFSETQ. The CDR3 sequence is CASSLGDSLGGNTIYF. CDR3 DNA: TGCGCCAGCAGCTTGGGAGACAGCCTGGGGGGAAACACCATATATTTT.

This clone came up once. Here the CDR3 omits its conserved ending phenylalanine or tryptophan, so a read error is the likely source. This chain links TRBV6-1 with TRBJ1-1; possible D gene TRBD1, 6 bases. Germline loops: CDR1 MNHNS, CDR2 SASEGT. V dropped 3 bases and J dropped 1 base, with 18 bases sitting between them. There are 17 residues in the CDR3. CDR3 nucleotide sequence: TGTGCCAGCAGTGACTTCCTACAGGGTACAAGGAACACTGAAGCTTTCCTT. Translation gives CASSDFLQGTRNTEAFL.

This clone appeared a single time. The V call is TRBV7-9, the J call TRBJ2-5, with D unclear. CDR3 length equals 14 residues. Trimming removed 2 bases at V and 4 bases at J, with 11 bases between. Per the germline V gene, CDR1 is SEHNR and CDR2 is FQNEAQ (reference sequence). The CDR3 sequence: CASSLSFPGETQYF. The CDR3, as DNA: TGTGCCAGCAGCTTAAGTTTCCCGGGAGAGACCCAGTACTTC.

CDR3 region: CASSLGGLAGRETQYF. CDR3 in DNA: TGTGCCAGCAGCTTGGGGGGACTAGCGGGACGAGAGACCCAGTACTTC. This chain connects TRBV5-6 to TRBJ2-5, with TRBD2 identical over 13 bases. Per germline, CDR1 SGHDT and CDR2 YYEEEE. This CDR3 comprises 16 residues. J was trimmed by 4 bases and V by 0 bases; bases with no gene match: 3.

J is TRBJ2-2 and V is TRBV4-3, with 8 nucleotides matching TRBD1. The junction had 7 bases not matched to a gene; V was cut back by 3 bases and J by 7 bases. The CDR3 is 15 amino acids. Germline V gene data show CDR1 as LGHNA and CDR2 as YSLEER. The CDR3 reads CASSQGTGLGGELFF. CDR3 DNA: TGCGCCAGCAGCCAGGGGACAGGATTGGGCGGGGAGCTGTTTTTT.

The gene calls are TRBV6-5 and TRBJ2-6; a possible D gene is TRBD1 (6 bases). Germline V gives CDR1 MNHEY, CDR2 SVGAGI. CDR3 length: 14 amino acids. V lost 7 bases and J 4 bases, leaving 11 bases between the germline ends. The CDR3 DNA follows: TGTGCCAGCATGACAGGTTCGGGGGCCAACGTCCTGACTTTC. This gives the protein CASMTGSGANVLTF.

This clone was counted a single time. V gene TRBV9 combines with J gene TRBJ2-7; perhaps TRBD2 as D (6 bases). This CDR3 comprises 14 residues. Per the germline V gene, CDR1 is SGDLS and CDR2 is YYNGEE. Trimming took 0 bases from V and 2 from J, leaving 9 bases between them. CDR3 loop: CASSVEGGPYEQYF. The CDR3 coding sequence is TGTGCCAGCAGCGTAGAGGGAGGCCCCTACGAGCAGTACTTC.

This chain joins TRBV7-6 and TRBJ2-1, with D perhaps TRBD2 (7 bases). This CDR3 is built from 14 residues. The germline V gene encodes CDR1 SGHVS and CDR2 FNYEAQ. Trimming left V 1 base short and J 12 bases short, with 16 bases between. In DNA form, the CDR3 reads TGTGCCAGCAGCTTAGTTGCGGGGGCGGAGGGGCAGTTCTTC. Translating gives CASSLVAGAEGQFF.

The chain links TRBV5-1 to TRBJ2-1; the match to TRBD1 covers 7 bases. Germline CDR1 is SGHRS and CDR2 is YFSETQ. After removal of 4 bases from V and 4 bases from J, the junction contained 5 bases not matched to a gene. The CDR3 has 14 residues. The CDR3 region has the DNA TGCGCCAGCAGCCCTGGACAGGTATACAATGAGCAGTTCTTC. Protein product: CASSPGQVYNEQFF.

The CDR3 region is CASSLRGRREQYF. CDR3 nucleotides: TGTGCCAGCAGCTTGAGGGGGCGCAGGGAGCAGTACTTC. This sequence joins TRBV5-6 and TRBJ2-7; 7 bases align to TRBD1. V was pared by 1 base and J by 7 bases, with 5 bases of the junction left unmatched. In germline, CDR1 is SGHDT, CDR2 YYEEEE. The CDR3 has 13 residues.

The J gene is TRBJ2-2, the V gene TRBV7-8; 8 nucleotides align to TRBD2. The CDR3 covers 15 residues. Per the germline V gene, CDR1 is SGHVS and CDR2 is FQNEAQ. Unmatched junction bases numbered 6, after V lost 5 bases and J lost 4 bases. The CDR3 bases are TGTGCCAGCAGCACGTGGACTAGCCTCACCGGGGAGCTGTTTTTT. This encodes CASSTWTSLTGELFF.